The 8 T cell receptor beta chains in this list originate from one sample, sequenced in a study of T-cell reconstitution after alpha-beta-depleted transplantation in children. Preparation of the TCRbeta library involved a method that used unique molecular identifiers. TCRdb processed the PCR reads anew with MiXCR; each CDR3 protein has one entry. The sample carries under 850,000 distinct CDR3 sequences, over 10% recorded once. The sequencing here drew on PBMCs, taken before TCRalphabeta/CD19-depleted stem cell transplant. These TCRs come from a girl aged 2 to 10 with congenital amegakaryocytic thrombocytopenia, due to receive a stem cell transplant.

This clonotype came up many times. This chain connects TRBV29-1 to TRBJ1-4, with D uncertain. Deletions cut 7 bases from V and 7 bases from J, with 16 bases between. The CDR3 spans 13 residues. CDR1 and CDR2 (germline): SQVTM, ANQGSEA. As DNA, the CDR3 is TGCAGCGCCCTGGACCTTCTCCCTGAAAAACTGTTTTTT. Its translation is CSALDLLPEKLFF.

This clonotype has a count of ten or more. The gene calls are TRBV29-1 and TRBJ2-5; TRBD1 is a possible D gene (6 bases). V lost 6 bases, J lost 9 bases, and 20 bases lay in between. The CDR3 has 13 residues. CDR1 is SQVTM and CDR2 is ANQGSEA in the germline V gene. Here the CDR3 DNA reads TGCAGCGTCGAGGGCCAGACAGGCGTGGCCCAGTACTTC. This codes for CSVEGQTGVAQYF.

This clonotype was detected only a few times. J is TRBJ2-1 and V is TRBV11-1; 9 positions match TRBD2. The ends lost 0 bases at V and 6 bases at J; junction bases unmatched: 15. The CDR3 contains 19 residues. In germline, CDR1 is SGHAT, CDR2 FQDESV (reference sequence). The CDR3 DNA reads TGTGCCAGCAGCTTAGCATCGGAAGCGGGAGGTTCGCTCGGCAATGAGCAGTTCTTC. Its translation is CASSLASEAGGSLGNEQFF.

This clonotype was recorded at least ten times. This chain joins TRBV20-1 and TRBJ2-3; the match to TRBD2 covers 7 bases. Germline assignment: CDR1 DFQATT and CDR2 SNEGSKA (reference sequence). J gave up 4 bases and V 5 bases, and 6 bases lay outside the gene matches. The CDR3 runs 13 residues. CDR3 sequence reads: CSAARGSSDTQYF. CDR3 nucleotides: TGCAGTGCTGCTCGCGGGAGTTCAGATACGCAGTATTTT.

This clonotype came up many times. This chain joins TRBV12-3 or TRBV12-4 and TRBJ2-7, with 8 bases that match TRBD2. This CDR3 contains 14 residues. V lost 6 bases, J lost 6 bases, and 10 bases stayed unmatched. The CDR3 coding sequence is TGTGCCAGCAGAGTTGAGCGGGAGCCTCCCGAGCAGTACTTC. Translation: CASRVEREPPEQYF.

The chain uses TRBV12-3 or TRBV12-4 and TRBJ2-3, with TRBD1 identical over 9 bases. Trimming removed 5 bases from V and 1 base from J; junction bases left unmatched: 7. This CDR3 spans 16 amino acids. The CDR3 coding sequence is TGTGCCAGCAGTACTACAGGGGGCGAAGGCACAGATACGCAGTATTTT. It encodes CASSTTGGEGTDTQYF.

This clonotype appeared many times. This chain links TRBV12-3 or TRBV12-4 with TRBJ2-1; D perhaps matches TRBD1 (5 bases). V was pared by 6 bases and J by 9 bases, with 12 bases between. The CDR3 contains 12 residues. DNA for the CDR3: TGTGCCAGCAGCCCTTCTAGGGGTGAGCAGTTCTTC. Translated: CASSPSRGEQFF.

The chain has TRBV5-1 and TRBJ2-5, with no clear D. Germline V gene data show CDR1 as SGHRS and CDR2 as YFSETQ. This CDR3 has 14 amino acids. Trimming pared 0 bases from V and 5 bases from J, leaving 11 bases between. The CDR3 loop reads CASSLVGIDETQYF. The CDR3 DNA sequence: TGCGCCAGCAGCTTGGTGGGGATTGACGAGACCCAGTACTTC. Full variable domain (rest looked up from reference TRBV5-1 and TRBJ2-5): KAGVTQTPRYLIKTRGQQVTLSCSPISGHRSVSWYQQTPGQGLQFLFEYFSETQRNKGNFPGRFSGRQFSNSRSEMNVSTLELGDSALYLCASSLVGIDETQYFGPGTRLLVL.